This T cell receptor beta chain was sequenced for a study of blood T cell repertoires in COVID-19. In Seattle, patients joined the study during active infection and were tracked longitudinally. Produced via immunoSEQ multiplex PCR; TCRdb's table is partial and in-frame only. The sample has about 95,000 clones; roughly 79% are singletons. From germline, CDR1 is SGHAT and CDR2 FQNNGV. The V gene end was trimmed by 5 bases and the J gene end by 2 bases; junction bases not matched to a gene: 2. The CDR3 runs 14 residues. The specimen sequenced was peripheral blood. The rearrangement links TRBV11-2 to TRBJ2-5; 10 nucleotides match TRBD2. The sequence derives from an elderly man with COVID-19, enrolled during active disease. CDR3: CASSNSGRQETQYF. The CDR3 nucleotides are TGTGCCAGCAGCAATAGCGGGAGGCAAGAGACCCAGTACTTC.